This entry lists 27 T cell receptor beta chains sequenced from one sample in a study of T cells after yellow fever vaccination (dated by TCRdb to about 2019). This specimen's treatment or condition label, per the study, means: live attenuated yellow fever vaccine strain. The library was obtained by 5' RACE. TCRdb records Illumina NovaSeq 6000 as the sequencer. TCRdb took the public reads, trimmed them with fastp at Q25, ran MiXCR for clone calling and kept in-frame beta chains. Each entry merges the rows of one CDR3 protein and shows their most common DNA and genes. In this sample the table shows hundreds of thousands of distinct CDR3 sequences, around 20% of which occur a single time. The top ten clones comprise 18% of the sample. The specimen was PBMCs, collected before the yellow fever booster vaccination. The receptors originated from a man younger than 35 who received the YFV17D yellow fever vaccine.

The V and J genes are TRBV20-1 and TRBJ2-7; 16 bases are a match to TRBD2. The length of the CDR3 is 16 residues. Germline-derived CDR1 and CDR2 are DFQATT and SNEGSKA (reference sequence). Trimming removed 4 bases from V and 5 bases from J; junction bases left unmatched: 8. CDR3 sequence reads: CSATGTSGGATHEQYF. CDR3 sequence (DNA): TGCAGTGCTACAGGGACTAGCGGGGGGGCGACCCACGAGCAGTACTTC.

This clonotype was observed a few times. For the CDR3, the DNA is TGTGCCAGCTCACAGACAGGAGACGGTCAGCCCCAGCATTTT. It is translated as CASSQTGDGQPQHF. The V and J genes are TRBV18 and TRBJ1-5; possibly TRBD1 for D (6 bases). The germline V and J ends were trimmed by 4 bases and 6 bases, with 13 bases remaining between them. CDR1 is KGHSH and CDR2 is LQKENI in the germline V gene. CDR3 length: 14 residues.

CDR3 DNA: TGTGCCAGCAGCTTACGACAGAAGGCGCAGTATTTT. Its translation is CASSLRQKAQYF. V and J are TRBV7-2 and TRBJ2-3, with D possibly matching TRBD1 (5 bases). V was pared by 2 bases and J by 10 bases, with 10 bases between. The CDR3 is 12 residues long. Germline V gene sequence: CDR1 SGHTA, CDR2 FQGNSA.

This clonotype was detected a few times. The J gene is TRBJ2-7, the V gene TRBV11-2; unclear D gene. With 2 bases removed from V and 9 bases from J, the gap between germline ends came to 14 bases. This CDR3 comprises 13 residues. Germline values: CDR1 SGHAT, CDR2 FQNNGV. For the CDR3, the DNA is TGTGCCAGCAGCTTACTCCCAGTCTGGGGGCAGTACTTC. It codes for CASSLLPVWGQYF. Based on the CDR3 plus reference TRBV11-2 and TRBJ2-7, the full variable domain is EAGVAQSPRYKIIEKRQSVAFWCNPISGHATLYWYQQILGQGPKLLIQFQNNGVVDDSQLPKDRFSAERLKGVDSTLKIQPAKLEDSAVYLCASSLLPVWGQYFGPGTRLTVT.

The chain recombines TRBV10-3 with TRBJ2-5, with a weak D call TRBD2 (6 bases). Germline lookup yields CDR1 ENHRY and CDR2 SYGVKD. V was shortened by 10 bases and J by 3 bases, with 18 bases between the two germline ends. CDR3 size: 14 residues. The CDR3 region is CATRNAAGKETQYF. DNA for the CDR3: TGTGCCACCAGGAATGCGGCGGGAAAAGAGACCCAGTACTTC.

V is TRBV6-2 or TRBV6-3 and J is TRBJ2-5, with D unclear. The V gene lost 7 bases and the J gene lost 7 bases, with 10 bases spanning the gap. The length of the CDR3 is 11 residues. Germline V gene lookup returns CDR1 MNHEY and CDR2 SVGEGT. The CDR3 here is CASTQGVTQYF. CDR3 bases: TGTGCCAGCACCCAAGGAGTGACCCAGTACTTC.

This clonotype occurred many times. The rearrangement uses TRBV20-1 and TRBJ2-5; D tentatively fits TRBD1 or TRBD2 (8 bases each). The ends were cut back, 3 bases at V and 2 bases at J, with 19 bases in the middle. The CDR3 extends over 16 amino acids. The germline V gene encodes CDR1 DFQATT and CDR2 SNEGSKA (reference sequence). CDR3 loop: CSARADRERGQETQYF. As DNA, the CDR3 is TGCAGTGCTAGGGCGGACAGGGAGCGGGGGCAAGAGACCCAGTACTTC.

The table lists this clonotype with a few counts. The chain carries TRBV12-3 or TRBV12-4 and TRBJ2-7, with 7 bases that match TRBD1. This CDR3 is 11 amino acids long. V dropped 6 bases and J dropped 6; count of bases not matched to a gene: 2. The CDR3 DNA reads TGTGCCAGCAGCAACAGGGGCGAGCAGTACTTC. Translation: CASSNRGEQYF.

The chain couples TRBV15 to TRBJ1-1; D uncertain. This CDR3 comprises 16 residues. Germline V gives CDR1 LNHNV, CDR2 YYDKDF (reference sequence). The V and J ends lost 0 bases and 0 bases respectively, with 11 bases between them. CDR3 region: CATSRDQWSMNTEAFF. In DNA, the CDR3 is TGTGCCACCAGCAGAGATCAATGGTCGATGAACACTGAAGCTTTCTTT.

The chain joins TRBV29-1 to TRBJ2-1, with unresolved D. The CDR3 contains 14 residues. Trimming shortened V by 1 base and J by 2 bases, and 9 bases separated the two germline ends. The V gene's germline CDR1 is SQVTM and CDR2 ANQGSEA. The CDR3 spells CSVEVETAYNEQFF. The CDR3 coding sequence is TGCAGCGTTGAAGTTGAAACCGCCTACAATGAGCAGTTCTTC.

This clonotype was counted between two and nine times. This chain joins TRBV5-1 and TRBJ2-3; TRBD2 matches at 10 bases. The CDR3 consists of 21 residues. V lost 4 bases and J lost 0; bases outside the gene matches: 20. From germline, CDR1 is SGHRS and CDR2 YFSETQ. The CDR3 DNA reads TGCGCCAGCAGCCGAACGGCTCCTCTAGCGGGGGCTCAGACAAGCACAGATACGCAGTATTTT. Translated, it gives CASSRTAPLAGAQTSTDTQYF.

The V call is TRBV4-3, the J call TRBJ1-2, with D unresolved. This CDR3 has 17 amino acids. The V gene lost 0 bases and the J gene lost 0 bases, with 14 bases spanning the gap. Germline V lookup: CDR1 LGHNA, CDR2 YSLEER. The CDR3 sequence is CASSQDFPGLTNYGYTF. The DNA for the CDR3 is TGCGCCAGCAGCCAAGACTTCCCGGGTCTGACTAACTATGGCTACACCTTC.

This clonotype was seen only a few times. The V gene is TRBV20-1, the J gene TRBJ2-4; tentative D call: TRBD1 (5 bases). Looked up from germline, CDR1 is DFQATT and CDR2 is SNEGSKA (reference sequence). The V end lost 6 bases, the J end lost 1 base, and 16 bases lay between the germline ends. The CDR3 is 15 residues long. CDR3 in DNA: TGCAGTGCGCCTCGACAGTTTGGCGCCAAAAACATTCAGTACTTC. It is translated as CSAPRQFGAKNIQYF.

This clonotype was seen many times. V gene TRBV5-5 combines with J gene TRBJ1-4, with TRBD1 matching over 7 bases. CDR3 length: 15 amino acids. Germline-derived CDR1 and CDR2 are SGHKS and YYEKEE (reference sequence). The junction had 10 bases not matched to a gene; V was cut back by 4 bases and J by 7 bases. The CDR3 sequence: CASSPRQGPSEKLFF. The CDR3 nucleotides read TGTGCCAGCAGCCCCAGACAGGGCCCTTCTGAAAAACTGTTTTTT.

The J gene is TRBJ1-1, the V gene TRBV6-2 or TRBV6-3, with TRBD1 as a possible D gene (6 bases). Germline CDR1 is MNHEY and CDR2 is SVGEGT. CDR3 size: 16 residues. V was clipped by 1 base and J by 10 bases, with 22 bases between them. This CDR3 reads CASSYYLAGARPGAFF. CDR3 coding DNA: TGTGCCAGCAGTTACTATTTAGCAGGGGCCCGACCGGGAGCTTTCTTT.

The rearrangement links TRBV20-1 to TRBJ2-2, with unresolved D. Germline assignment: CDR1 DFQATT and CDR2 SNEGSKA (reference sequence). The CDR3 has 11 residues. Trimming stripped 6 bases from V and 0 bases from J, with 2 bases between. In DNA form, the CDR3 reads TGCAGTGCCGCGAACACCGGGGAGCTGTTTTTT. This encodes CSAANTGELFF.

This clonotype has a handful of counts. This chain connects TRBV4-2 to TRBJ2-3; D possibly corresponds to TRBD2 (7 bases). Germline V gene lookup returns CDR1 LGHNA and CDR2 YNFKEQ. The CDR3 consists of 15 residues. Trimming left V 1 base short and J 2 bases short, with 10 bases between. For the CDR3, the DNA is TGTGCCAGCAGCCAAGGGGGGGGCGACACAGATACGCAGTATTTT. This gives the protein CASSQGGGDTDTQYF.

In its sample, this clonotype was seen many times. This chain connects TRBV12-3 or TRBV12-4 to TRBJ1-1, with 9 bases fitting TRBD1. CDR3 length equals 15 residues. With V trimmed by 7 bases and J by 1 base, 7 bases remained unmatched. CDR3 nucleotides: TGTGCCAGCACAAAGGGACAGGGCAGGAACACTGAAGCTTTCTTT. It codes for CASTKGQGRNTEAFF.

This clonotype was seen a handful of times. This chain joins TRBV6-6 and TRBJ2-7; TRBD2 matches at 10 bases. The germline V gene encodes CDR1 MNHNY and CDR2 SVGAGI (reference sequence). The CDR3 extends over 15 amino acids. V lost 5 bases, J lost 2 bases, and 6 bases stayed unmatched. The CDR3 nucleotides are TGTGCCAGCAGTAGCTCCGGGACTAGCGCCTACGAGCAGTACGTC. Encoded protein: CASSSSGTSAYEQYV.

This clonotype showed up just a few times. The chain employs TRBV29-1 and TRBJ2-6; tentative D call: TRBD1 (5 bases). V lost 7 bases, J lost 9 bases, and 10 bases lay in between. CDR3 size: 11 residues. Germline CDR1 SQVTM, CDR2 ANQGSEA. The CDR3 sequence is CSATVNNVLTF. DNA of the CDR3: TGCAGCGCGACAGTCAACAACGTCCTGACTTTC.

This clonotype was observed a few times. This rearrangement joins TRBV20-1 to TRBJ2-3, with TRBD2 matching over 8 bases. CDR1 DFQATT and CDR2 SNEGSKA come from the germline V gene (reference sequence). V lost 5 bases and J lost 5; bases outside the gene matches: 9. The CDR3 consists of 14 residues. The CDR3 region is CSAPPRGGLDTQYF. DNA for the CDR3: TGCAGTGCTCCGCCACGGGGGGGCTTAGATACGCAGTATTTT.

V is TRBV20-1 and J is TRBJ2-7; D could derive from TRBD1 or TRBD2 (6 bases each). Germline CDR1 and CDR2: DFQATT and SNEGSKA (reference sequence). The CDR3 loop spans 14 amino acids. V shed 4 bases and J shed 1 base, with 14 bases lying between them. CDR3 sequence reads: CSATGGQGSYEQYF. DNA for the CDR3: TGCAGTGCTACTGGAGGGCAGGGGTCCTACGAGCAGTACTTC.

This clonotype was observed a few times. The rearrangement joins TRBV28 to TRBJ2-7; 7 bases match TRBD2. The V gene's germline CDR1 is MDHEN and CDR2 SYDVKM. This CDR3 has 16 residues. Trimming took 7 bases from V and 0 from J; bases not matched to a gene: 12. The CDR3 DNA is TGTGCCAGCAAGGGGTCCGGGGGGAAGGGCTCCTACGAGCAGTACGTC. It encodes CASKGSGGKGSYEQYV.

Concerning this clonotype: Lacking the conserved final phenylalanine or tryptophan, this CDR3 likely reflects a read error. The chain carries TRBV29-1 and TRBJ2-5; 8 bases line up with TRBD1. V trimming: 8 bases; J trimming: 5 bases; junction bases outside the gene matches: 4. CDR1 and CDR2 from the germline V gene are SQVTM and ANQGSEA. The CDR3 consists of 11 residues. CDR3 nucleotides: TGCAGCATCAACAGGGGGGAGACCCAGTACCTC. It specifies CSINRGETQYL.

This clonotype showed up many times. V is TRBV6-4 and J is TRBJ2-3, with 12 bases fitting TRBD2. The V segment lost 4 bases and the J segment 5 bases; nucleotides outside the gene matches: 4. Germline lookup yields CDR1 MRHNA and CDR2 SNTAGT. The CDR3 is made up of 15 amino acids. The chain's CDR3 is CASSVLAGGGDTQYF. In nucleotides, the CDR3 is TGTGCCAGCAGTGTACTAGCGGGGGGTGGAGATACGCAGTATTTT.

The chain combines TRBV12-3 or TRBV12-4 with TRBJ2-1; 8 positions match TRBD2. The trim removed 3 bases at V and 12 bases at J, leaving 1 base unmatched. This CDR3 spans 11 amino acids. CDR3 sequence: CASSFRGGQFF. For the CDR3, the DNA is TGTGCCAGCAGTTTTCGGGGGGGGCAGTTCTTC.

The CDR3 DNA sequence: TGCGCCAGCAGCAAGGGCTCCACCGGGGAGCTGTTTTTT. It encodes CASSKGSTGELFF. V and J are TRBV10-1 and TRBJ2-2; the D is unclear. The CDR3 spans 13 residues. CDR1 is WNHNN, CDR2 SYGVQD, per germline (reference sequence). V was shortened by 6 bases and J by 4 bases, with 9 bases between the two germline ends.